The clone carrying this TCR beta chain was seen ten or more times. Genomic DNA served as template for TCR beta VDJ and CDR3 profiling. MiXCR, run by TCRdb on the reads, gives a single entry per CDR3 protein. The sample contains some 200,000 distinct CDR3 sequences, nearly 50% of which appear only once. The sequenced patients had an expansion of CD8+CD57+ cells seen by flow cytometry. The data belong to a study of CD8+CD57+ T cells in acquired aplastic anemia. CDR1 is SNHLY and CDR2 is FYNNEI in the germline V gene. V lost 6 bases, J lost 1 base, and 5 bases lay in between. This CDR3 is built from 12 residues.

The chain combines TRBV2 with TRBJ2-3; no reliable D call. The TCR was taken from a human donor with aplastic anemia. The sample comprised sorted CD4+, CD8+, or CD8+CD57+ T cells (not recorded which) from PBMCs. CDR3 DNA sequence: TGTGCCAGCAGGGTAGGCACAGATACGCAGTATTTT. Its translation is CASRVGTDTQYF.